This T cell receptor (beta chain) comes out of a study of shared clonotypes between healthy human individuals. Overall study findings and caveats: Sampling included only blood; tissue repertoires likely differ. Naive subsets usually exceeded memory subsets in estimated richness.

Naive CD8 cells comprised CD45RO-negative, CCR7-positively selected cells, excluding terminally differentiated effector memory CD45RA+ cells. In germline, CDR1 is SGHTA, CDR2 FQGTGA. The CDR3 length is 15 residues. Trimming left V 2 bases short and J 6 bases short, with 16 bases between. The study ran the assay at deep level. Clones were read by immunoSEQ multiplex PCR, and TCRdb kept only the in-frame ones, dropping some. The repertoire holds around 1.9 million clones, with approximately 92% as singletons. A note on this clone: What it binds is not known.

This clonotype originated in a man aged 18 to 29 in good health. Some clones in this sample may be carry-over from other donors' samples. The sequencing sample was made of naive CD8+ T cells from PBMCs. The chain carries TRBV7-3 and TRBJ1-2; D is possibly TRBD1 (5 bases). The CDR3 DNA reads TGTGCCAGCAGCTTAGAGATTTCCAGGGTACATGGCTACACCTTC. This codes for CASSLEISRVHGYTF.